Listed below are T cell receptor beta chains from one sample, sequenced in a study of T cell repertoires in cytomegalovirus infection. TCRdb analysed the reads with MiXCR anew, one entry per CDR3 protein. The table includes 450,000 to 600,000 distinct CDR3 sequences, roughly 42% detected once. These TCRs are of unknown antigen specificity. The sequences come from cultured PBMCs, collected from culture after CMV antigen stimulation. Receptors were obtained from a human donor in good health (CMV status not recorded). Some clones in this sample may be carry-over from other donors' samples. The CDR3 runs from the conserved cysteine through the conserved F or W. Each record gives: D gene, V gene, clone size, J gene, CDR3 DNA, CDR3 protein. The D gene is left open where the match is weak. A clone size is listed for some rows: how often the clone was seen (once, few, many), or a class if it is expanded.

D gene: -
V gene: TRBV7-8
clone size: few
J gene: TRBJ2-3
CDR3 DNA: TGTGCCAGCAGCTTAGGGGCGGAGAACACAGATACGCAGTATTTT
CDR3 protein: CASSLGAENTDTQYF

D gene: TRBD2
V gene: TRBV19
clone size: few
J gene: TRBJ2-1
CDR3 DNA: TGTGCCAGTAGTACATACTTCTGGCGGGAGGCTGTACTCAGCTCCTACAATGAGCAGTTCTTC
CDR3 protein: CASSTYFWREAVLSSYNEQFF

D gene: TRBD1
V gene: TRBV24-1
clone size: few
J gene: TRBJ1-2
CDR3 DNA: TGTGCCACCAGTGATTCTAGGACAGGGGGTTTGGGCTATGGCTACACCTTC
CDR3 protein: CATSDSRTGGLGYGYTF

D gene: TRBD2
V gene: TRBV7-2
clone size: -
J gene: TRBJ2-3
CDR3 DNA: TGTGCCAGCAGCTATGGACTAGCGGGAGGCACAGATACGCAGTATTTT
CDR3 protein: CASSYGLAGGTDTQYF

D gene: -
V gene: TRBV6-1
clone size: -
J gene: TRBJ2-1
CDR3 DNA: TGTGCCAGCAGCTGGGGGGTTCAGACCCACAATGAGCAGTTCTTC
CDR3 protein: CASSWGVQTHNEQFF

D gene: -
V gene: TRBV7-6
clone size: few
J gene: TRBJ1-1
CDR3 DNA: TGTGCCAGCAGCTTATTACAGGGTGGCACTGAAGCTTTCTTT
CDR3 protein: CASSLLQGGTEAFF

D gene: -
V gene: TRBV7-9
clone size: once
J gene: TRBJ2-1
CDR3 DNA: TGTGCCAGCAGCCCGCAGGCGGTGGATGAGCAGTTCTTC
CDR3 protein: CASSPQAVDEQFF

D gene: -
V gene: TRBV27
clone size: few
J gene: TRBJ1-3
CDR3 DNA: TGTGCCAGCAGTTTTTCGGGGCCTGGAAACACCATATATTTT
CDR3 protein: CASSFSGPGNTIYF

D gene: -
V gene: TRBV5-5
clone size: -
J gene: TRBJ2-5
CDR3 DNA: TGTGCCAGCAGCCGTACCAGGGAGTACCAAGAGACGGCCCAGTACTTC
CDR3 protein: CASSRTREYQETAQYF

D gene: -
V gene: TRBV7-4
clone size: -
J gene: TRBJ2-7
CDR3 DNA: TGTGCCAGCAGCTTTCTAAGCATCGGGGGCTTCTACGAGCAGTACTTC
CDR3 protein: CASSFLSIGGFYEQYF

D gene: -
V gene: TRBV6-2/TRBV6-3
clone size: once
J gene: TRBJ2-1
CDR3 DNA: TGTGCCAGCAGTTATGCGGCGGGACTTGAGCAGTTCTTC
CDR3 protein: CASSYAAGLEQFF

D gene: -
V gene: TRBV15
clone size: -
J gene: TRBJ2-1
CDR3 DNA: TGTGCCACCAGCGGAACGGGAGAAGACTACAATGAGCAGTTCTTC
CDR3 protein: CATSGTGEDYNEQFF

D gene: TRBD2
V gene: TRBV5-8
clone size: few
J gene: TRBJ2-1
CDR3 DNA: TGTGCCAGCAGCTTTAAGGCGCGGGGGAGCAATGAGCAGTTCTTC
CDR3 protein: CASSFKARGSNEQFF

D gene: -
V gene: TRBV7-6
clone size: -
J gene: TRBJ2-7
CDR3 DNA: TGTGCCAGCAGCCGGGTCCCTGAGCGGAACTACGAGCAGTACTTC
CDR3 protein: CASSRVPERNYEQYF

D gene: -
V gene: TRBV7-2
clone size: -
J gene: TRBJ2-2
CDR3 DNA: TGTGCCAGCAGCTTAGAGCGGGCCGGGGAGCTGTTTTTT
CDR3 protein: CASSLERAGELFF

D gene: -
V gene: TRBV7-9
clone size: -
J gene: TRBJ2-2
CDR3 DNA: TGTGCCAGCACCTCTCATACCGGGGAGCTGTTTTTT
CDR3 protein: CASTSHTGELFF

D gene: -
V gene: TRBV28
clone size: -
J gene: TRBJ2-2
CDR3 DNA: TGTGCCAGCAGAGCGAGGGGGTGGTATAACCCAAACACCGGGGAGCTGTTTTTT
CDR3 protein: CASRARGWYNPNTGELFF

D gene: -
V gene: TRBV6-1
clone size: -
J gene: TRBJ1-2
CDR3 DNA: TGTGCCAGCAGTGAAGGTGGGGACGGTGGCTACACCTTC
CDR3 protein: CASSEGGDGGYTF

D gene: TRBD2
V gene: TRBV20-1
clone size: -
J gene: TRBJ2-1
CDR3 DNA: TGCAGTGCTAGGTTTCAGCGGGAGACCCGGTACAATGAGCAGTTCTTC
CDR3 protein: CSARFQRETRYNEQFF

D gene: -
V gene: TRBV6-1
clone size: -
J gene: TRBJ2-3
CDR3 DNA: TGTGCCAGCAGTGAACGCCCAACTCCGACCGGCACAGATACGCAGTATTTT
CDR3 protein: CASSERPTPTGTDTQYF

D gene: TRBD2
V gene: TRBV7-2
clone size: -
J gene: TRBJ2-1
CDR3 DNA: TGTGCCAGCAGCTTGGGACTAGCGGGGGGTGATCAGTTCTTC
CDR3 protein: CASSLGLAGGDQFF

D gene: -
V gene: TRBV6-5
clone size: -
J gene: TRBJ1-1
CDR3 DNA: TGTGCCTCCGGCGGATTGCCCATGAACACTGAAGCTTTCTTT
CDR3 protein: CASGGLPMNTEAFF

D gene: -
V gene: TRBV6-2/TRBV6-3
clone size: -
J gene: TRBJ2-1
CDR3 DNA: TGTGCCAGCAGCCACAGGGTTGGAGGGGAGCAGTTCTTC
CDR3 protein: CASSHRVGGEQFF

D gene: TRBD1
V gene: TRBV7-6
clone size: -
J gene: TRBJ2-7
CDR3 DNA: TGTGCCAGCAGCTTATACAGGGGTCCCTCCTACGAGCAGTACTTC
CDR3 protein: CASSLYRGPSYEQYF